This TCR beta chain was sequenced during a study of T cells in Graves' hyperthyroidism and ophthalmopathy. Diagnoses used clinical symptoms, serum thyroxine and TRAb, thyroid ultrasound and orbital computed tomography. Amplified TCR beta CDR3 regions derived from RNA transcripts. HTBI primers were the set used in a first-round RT-PCR of the TCR CDR3. TCRdb re-derived calls from the multiplex PCR reads in MiXCR, one entry per CDR3 protein. The sample records roughly 420,000 distinct CDR3 sequences, 15% to 19% being singletons. J gave up 8 bases and V 1 base, and 7 bases lay outside the gene matches. The germline CDR1 and CDR2 sequences are DFQATT and SNEGSKA (reference sequence). CDR3 length: 14 amino acids. This clonotype came up many times.

The origin of this receptor is a woman between 18 and 29 years old with Graves' hyperthyroidism. The gene calls are TRBV20-1 and TRBJ2-1; 8 nucleotides align to TRBD2. The sequencing sample was made of blood. CDR3 loop: CSARGAGGRHEQFF. CDR3 coding DNA: TGCAGTGCTAGAGGTGCGGGAGGCCGGCATGAGCAGTTCTTC.